These T cell receptor beta chains were read from a single sample in a study of read filtering for tumor transcriptome and immune sequencing. TCRdb called the reads again in MiXCR, with one record for every CDR3 protein. The sample yields 39,000 or so distinct CDR3 sequences, around an eighth seen once. Sequencing was done on a sample of a population of CD138-negative cells sorted from bone marrow. The receptors were gathered from a donor at least 40 years old with multiple myeloma. CDR3s include the opening cysteine and the closing phenylalanine or tryptophan. A D gene is named only where the DNA matches it firmly. Size is omitted from some rows. Given values are once, few, many or a class for expanded clones.

d_call | clone_size | cdr3_length | j_call | v_call | cdr3_nt | cdr3_aa
. | many | 12 | TRBJ1-5 | TRBV19 | TGTGCCAGTACAAGTTTCAATCAGCCCCAGCATTTT | CASTSFNQPQHF
. | many | 12 | TRBJ2-7 | TRBV28 | TGTGCCAGCGAGTCAGGGAACTACGAGCAGTACTTC | CASESGNYEQYF
. | many | 16 | TRBJ2-7 | TRBV3-1 | TGTGCCAGCAGCCAAACCGCACTGGGACCTAGGGACGAGCAGTACTTC | CASSQTALGPRDEQYF
. | few | 16 | TRBJ1-4 | TRBV6-1 | TGTGCCACAAAGCCAATAGACAGAGCAACTAATGAAAAACTGTTTTTT | CATKPIDRATNEKLFF
. | many | 13 | TRBJ2-1 | TRBV3-1 | TGTGCCAGCAGCCGCTCAGAGCACAATGAGCAGTTCTTC | CASSRSEHNEQFF
TRBD2 | many | 13 | TRBJ2-7 | TRBV20-1 | TGCAGTGCCCACGGGACTAGGGTCTACGAGCAGTACTTC | CSAHGTRVYEQYF
TRBD1 | many | 14 | TRBJ1-1 | TRBV7-9 | TGTGCCAGCAGCTTAGGGACACAGGGGAATGAAGCTTTCTTT | CASSLGTQGNEAFF
. | many | 15 | TRBJ1-1 | TRBV20-1 | TGCAGTGCTAGAGTTCGTGGCAGCCTGAACACTGAAGCTTTCTTT | CSARVRGSLNTEAFF
. | many | 11 | TRBJ1-1 | TRBV7-9 | TGTGCCAGCAGCCACGGGACCCGAGCTTTCTTT | CASSHGTRAFF
. | many | 16 | TRBJ2-1 | TRBV20-1 | TGCAGTGCTAGAGATCCGGGGACCACCGGCTACAATGAGCAGTTCTTC | CSARDPGTTGYNEQFF
. | many | 16 | TRBJ1-3 | TRBV5-1 | TGCGCCAGCAGCTGGACTCCTGACAGCTCTGGAAACACCATATATTTT | CASSWTPDSSGNTIYF
. | many | 12 | TRBJ1-2 | TRBV29-1 | TGCAGCGCTTCGACGGCTAACTATGGCTACACCTTC | CSASTANYGYTF
. | many | 15 | TRBJ1-1 | TRBV5-4 | TGTGCCAGCAGCTTGAGGCTTGGGGAGTCGACTGAAGCTTTCTTT | CASSLRLGESTEAFF
TRBD1 | many | 16 | TRBJ2-7 | TRBV11-2 | TGTGCCAGCAGTGTTAACTCCGGGACAGCCACCTACGAGCAGTACTTC | CASSVNSGTATYEQYF
. | many | 13 | TRBJ1-6 | TRBV7-9 | TGTGCCAGCAGAACCAGGGGAAATTCACCCCTCCACTTT | CASRTRGNSPLHF
. | . | 14 | TRBJ1-1 | TRBV12-3/TRBV12-4 | TGTGCCAGCAGTCCGCCGCGAGGGAGGACTGAGGCTTTCTTT | CASSPPRGRTEAFF
TRBD1 | many | 15 | TRBJ1-4 | TRBV3-1 | TGTGCCAGCAGCCCGAGGACAGGGACGTATGAAAAACTGTTTTTT | CASSPRTGTYEKLFF